The 21 T cell receptor beta chains given below trace back to one sample, sequenced in a study of post-analysis software for immune sequencing data. Broader study findings: Patients used a handful of TRBV segments, including TRBV5-6, TRBV5-1 and TRBV20-1, more often than controls.

Sequencing libraries made from TCR beta cDNA carried unique molecular identifiers. TCRdb used MiXCR to reprocess the PCR reads, holding one entry per CDR3 protein. Among around 500,000 distinct CDR3 sequences listed, less than 40% were seen once. These receptors have no identified antigens. The specimen was blood. The receptors stem from a girl under 18 with multiple sclerosis.

This clonotype has just a few counts. This chain uses TRBV12-3 or TRBV12-4 with TRBJ2-1, with a possible D match to TRBD2 (6 bases). Trimming took 6 bases from V and 3 from J, leaving 15 bases between them. The CDR3 length is 15 residues. CDR3 amino acids: CASRGLRGNYNEQFF. In DNA form, the CDR3 reads TGTGCCAGCAGGGGACTTCGGGGGAACTACAATGAGCAGTTCTTC.

V usage is TRBV5-1 and J usage is TRBJ2-5; D ambiguous. The CDR3 totals 13 residues. Trimming shortened V by 5 bases and J by 1 base, and 9 bases separated the two germline ends. CDR1 SGHRS and CDR2 YFSETQ come from the germline V gene. The CDR3 coding sequence is TGCGCCAGCAGGACGACGGCCCAAGAGACCCAGTACTTC. Protein product: CASRTTAQETQYF.

This chain connects TRBV9 to TRBJ2-3, with D tentatively TRBD2 (5 bases). Germline V lookup: CDR1 SGDLS, CDR2 YYNGEE. Deletions cut 0 bases from V and 2 bases from J, with 16 bases between. This CDR3 region has 17 residues. The DNA of the CDR3 is TGTGCCAGCAGCGTAGAGTCAGGCCTCGGGGTCACAGATACGCAGTATTTT. It is translated as CASSVESGLGVTDTQYF. The complete variable domain, with remaining parts taken from reference TRBV9 and TRBJ2-3, reads DSGVTQTPKHLITATGQRVTLRCSPRSGDLSVYWYQQSLDQGLQFLIQYYNGEERAKGNILERFSAQQFPDLHSELNLSSLELGDSALYFCASSVESGLGVTDTQYFGPGTRLTVL.

This clonotype was counted between two and nine times. This chain's CDR3 is CASSLATGVDGYTF. The CDR3 DNA reads as TGCGCCAGCAGCTTGGCAACAGGGGTTGATGGCTACACCTTC. This rearrangement joins TRBV5-1 to TRBJ1-2; 7 nucleotides match TRBD1. Germline V lookup: CDR1 SGHRS, CDR2 YFSETQ. The CDR3 has 14 residues. V shed 0 bases and J 6 bases; nucleotides not matched to a gene: 5.

This clonotype has only a few counts. The chain employs TRBV29-1 and TRBJ2-5; either TRBD1 or TRBD2 may fit D (5 bases each). The CDR3 has 12 amino acids. V shed 2 bases and J shed 4 bases, with 8 bases lying between them. Germline assignment: CDR1 SQVTM and CDR2 ANQGSEA. DNA for the CDR3: TGCAGCGTTGAATCAGGGAGAGAGACCCAGTACTTC. It is translated as CSVESGRETQYF.

Comments on this clonotype: The junction departs from germline at one end; a sequencing error may be responsible. V usage is TRBV6-5 and J usage is TRBJ2-2; 8 nucleotides line up with TRBD1. CDR3 length: 15 residues. Germline V gives CDR1 MNHEY, CDR2 SVGAGI. CDR3 protein: CASSVSGGRIGERFF. Here the CDR3 DNA reads TGTGCCAGCAGCGTTTCAGGGGGCCGGATCGGGGAGCGGTTTTTT.

The rearrangement uses TRBV21-1 and TRBJ1-2. TRBV21-1 counts as a pseudogene. The CDR3 spans 9 residues. The CDR3 here is CASPPGYTF. CDR3 in DNA: TGTGCCAGCCCTCCCGGCTACACCTTC.

This chain joins TRBV5-1 and TRBJ1-6; no firm D call. Germline V CDR1 and CDR2: SGHRS, YFSETQ. V lost 0 bases, J lost 10 bases, and 14 bases lay in between. The CDR3 has 15 amino acids. CDR3 region: CASSLAASLVSPLHF. DNA for the CDR3: TGCGCCAGCAGCTTGGCGGCATCGCTTGTATCACCCCTCCACTTT.

This CDR3 reads CASREDGGGYYEQYF. The CDR3 DNA sequence: TGCGCCAGCAGAGAGGACGGAGGAGGGTACTACGAGCAGTACTTC. J is TRBJ2-7 and V is TRBV5-1; perhaps TRBD2 as D (6 bases). The germline V gene has CDR1 SGHRS and CDR2 YFSETQ. The CDR3 covers 15 residues. V gave up 5 bases and J gave up 3 bases, with 18 bases separating them.

The chain links TRBV6-1 to TRBJ1-1; 7 positions match TRBD1. The CDR3 is 14 residues long. J lost 10 bases, V lost 7 bases, and 15 bases had no gene match. Per germline, CDR1 MNHNS and CDR2 SASEGT. CDR3 sequence: CASIYGQATWLAFF. As DNA, the CDR3 is TGTGCCAGCATCTACGGACAGGCTACGTGGCTAGCTTTCTTT.

This clonotype was detected ten times or more. The chain uses TRBV20-1 and TRBJ2-1; D is undetermined. The CDR3 length is 13 residues. Trimming stripped 8 bases from V and 2 bases from J, with 13 bases between. CDR1 DFQATT and CDR2 SNEGSKA come from the germline V gene (reference sequence). The CDR3 coding sequence is TGCAGTCTCGTCGCGTTAACCTACAATGAGCAGTTCTTC. Amino acids: CSLVALTYNEQFF.

This clonotype was found a few times. CDR3 coding DNA: TGCAGTGCCACACAAGGACGGTTCTACAATGAGCAGTTCTTC. It is translated as CSATQGRFYNEQFF. The V gene is TRBV20-1, the J gene TRBJ2-1, with D unclear. The CDR3 extends over 14 amino acids. Trimming shortened V by 6 bases and J by 3 bases, and 15 bases separated the two germline ends. The germline gives CDR1 DFQATT, CDR2 SNEGSKA (reference sequence).

The chain has TRBV12-3 or TRBV12-4 and TRBJ2-1, with 8 bases aligning to TRBD2. This CDR3 has 11 amino acids. Trimming cost V 11 bases and J 8 bases; bases outside gene matches: 5. CDR3 DNA: TGTGCCTCCGGGGGGGGCGATGAGCAGTTCTTC. As protein: CASGGGDEQFF.

The chain couples TRBV20-1 to TRBJ2-1; 11 positions agree with TRBD2. CDR1 DFQATT and CDR2 SNEGSKA come from the germline V gene (reference sequence). The V and J ends lost 6 bases and 3 bases, in that order; junction bases with no gene match: 7. The CDR3 covers 15 residues. CDR3: CSANRLAGLYNEQFF. DNA of the CDR3: TGCAGTGCCAATCGACTAGCGGGGCTCTACAATGAGCAGTTCTTC.

This clonotype was observed a few times. The V and J genes are TRBV12-3 or TRBV12-4 and TRBJ1-1, with D maybe TRBD1 (6 bases). The CDR3 has 13 amino acids. The V end was cut by 5 bases, the J end by 6 bases, with 13 bases between. In DNA, the CDR3 is TGTGCCAGCAGTCCGGGGGGCCCATCTGAAGCTTTCTTT. It specifies CASSPGGPSEAFF.

This clonotype occurred a few times. The V gene is TRBV20-1, the J gene TRBJ2-3, with 13 bases that match TRBD2. This CDR3 comprises 18 residues. Germline CDR1 DFQATT, CDR2 SNEGSKA (reference sequence). The ends lost 5 bases at V and 3 bases at J; junction bases unmatched: 14. For the CDR3, the DNA is TGCAGTGCTCCGCCGGGACTAGCGGGGACTTGGGGGACAGATACGCAGTATTTT. Protein sequence: CSAPPGLAGTWGTDTQYF.

J is TRBJ2-5 and V is TRBV5-1; TRBD1 agrees at 10 bases. This CDR3 is 16 amino acids long. V lost 5 bases and J lost 2; bases outside the gene matches: 9. CDR1 and CDR2 (germline): SGHRS, YFSETQ. The CDR3 here is CASRTGGRLGQETQYF. As DNA, the CDR3 is TGCGCCAGCAGGACAGGGGGCCGGCTGGGGCAAGAGACCCAGTACTTC.

This clonotype was counted between two and nine times. V gene TRBV5-6 combines with J gene TRBJ2-1, with 7 bases that match TRBD1. Germline V gene sequence: CDR1 SGHDT, CDR2 YYEEEE. V was clipped by 4 bases and J by 5 bases; unmatched bases: 9. The CDR3 has 15 amino acids. Here the CDR3 reads CASSPGQNHDNEQFF. The CDR3 DNA sequence: TGTGCCAGCAGCCCGGGACAGAATCATGACAATGAGCAGTTCTTC.

This rearrangement joins TRBV29-1 to TRBJ2-1, with 9 bases aligning to TRBD1. The V and J ends lost 7 bases and 6 bases, in that order; junction bases with no gene match: 10. The CDR3 covers 14 residues. Germline V gene lookup returns CDR1 SQVTM and CDR2 ANQGSEA. The CDR3 loop reads CSAFSGQGPNEQFF. CDR3 nucleotides: TGCAGCGCCTTCTCGGGACAGGGTCCCAATGAGCAGTTCTTC.

The V gene is TRBV5-1, the J gene TRBJ1-4, with D maybe TRBD1 (5 bases). V was trimmed by 4 bases and J by 0 bases, leaving 10 bases between them. Germline V CDR1 and CDR2: SGHRS, YFSETQ. The CDR3 sequence is 15 residues long. Written as DNA, the CDR3 is TGCGCCAGCAGCACAGGAGGCTCAACTAATGAAAAACTGTTTTTT. Amino acid sequence: CASSTGGSTNEKLFF.

The chain employs TRBV3-1 and TRBJ2-1, with 8 bases matching TRBD1. Trimming at V came to 0 bases and at J to 4 bases, leaving 11 bases not matched to a gene. This CDR3 comprises 18 residues. Germline values: CDR1 LGHDT, CDR2 YNNKEL (reference sequence). The CDR3 DNA reads as TGTGCCAGCAGCCAAGATGGGTCTTGGGGACAGGCGTACAATGAGCAGTTCTTC. Amino acid sequence: CASSQDGSWGQAYNEQFF.